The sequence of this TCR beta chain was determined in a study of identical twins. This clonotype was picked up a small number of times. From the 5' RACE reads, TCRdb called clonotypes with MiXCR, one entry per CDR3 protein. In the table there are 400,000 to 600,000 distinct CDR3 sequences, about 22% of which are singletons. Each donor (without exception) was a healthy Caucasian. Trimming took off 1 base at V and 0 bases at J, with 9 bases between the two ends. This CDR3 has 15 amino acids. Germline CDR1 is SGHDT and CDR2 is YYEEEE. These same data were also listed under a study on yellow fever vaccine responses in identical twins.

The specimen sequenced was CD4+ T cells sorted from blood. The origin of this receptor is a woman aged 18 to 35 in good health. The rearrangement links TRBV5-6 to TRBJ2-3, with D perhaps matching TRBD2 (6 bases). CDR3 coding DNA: TGTGCCAGCAGCTTGCGTCGGGGGAGCACAGATACGCAGTATTTT. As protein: CASSLRRGSTDTQYF.